These 5 T cell receptor beta chains originate from one sample sequenced in a study of regulatory T cells in long-lasting Graves disease. HTBI primers from iRepertoire and Arm-PCR of CDR3 regions yielded the TCR beta libraries. A single record per CDR3 protein comes from TCRdb applying MiXCR to the multiplex PCR reads. The repertoire holds roughly 400,000 distinct CDR3 sequences, with roughly a fifth as singletons. Time point defined: persistent/refractory GD, antithyroid drugs over 5 years with positive TRAb. From RNA extracted from PBMCs, the TCR library was made. The material sequenced was peripheral blood mononuclear cells (PBMCs), taken when the disease was refractory, from a patient treated with antithyroid drugs. The receptors derive from a female donor with Graves disease.

The V call is TRBV7-9, the J call TRBJ2-7, with D tentatively TRBD1 or TRBD2 (5 bases each). Deletions cut 11 bases from V and 2 bases from J, with 7 bases between. Germline V gene data show CDR1 as SEHNR and CDR2 as FQNEAQ (reference sequence). The CDR3 covers 10 residues. The CDR3 reads CAVGAYEQYF. Written as DNA, the CDR3 is TGTGCCGTGGGGGCCTACGAGCAGTACTTC. Full variable domain (remainder filled in from reference TRBV7-9 and TRBJ2-7): DTGVSQNPRHKITKRGQNVTFRCDPISEHNRLYWYRQTLGQGPEFLTYFQNEAQLEKSRLLSDRFSAERPKGSFSTLEIQRTEQGDSAMYLCAVGAYEQYFGPGTRLTVT.

In this sample, this clonotype turned up a few times. This chain uses TRBV3-1 with TRBJ1-1; D perhaps matches TRBD1 (6 bases). The CDR3 contains 13 residues. The germline CDR1 and CDR2 sequences are LGHDT and YNNKEL (reference sequence). V lost 1 base, J lost 5 bases, and 8 bases lay in between. The CDR3 bases are TGTGCCAGCAGCCAAGCACAGGGTACTGAAGCTTTCTTT. Translation: CASSQAQGTEAFF.

Ten or more counts support this clonotype. This sequence joins TRBV27 and TRBJ2-2; TRBD1 might be the D (6 bases). V was clipped by 4 bases and J by 3 bases, with 15 bases between them. The CDR3 runs to 16 residues. Germline CDR1 is MNHEY and CDR2 is SMNVEV (reference sequence). The CDR3 region is CASSSGQRMDTGELFF. CDR3 nucleotide sequence: TGTGCCAGCAGTTCTGGACAGAGAATGGACACCGGGGAGCTGTTTTTT.

As concerns this clonotype: Being one base from a much bigger clone, this may be a read error. This rearrangement joins TRBV12-5 to TRBJ1-2, with 8 positions matching TRBD1. Germline CDR1 reads LGHNT; CDR2 reads FRNRAP. CDR3 length: 13 residues. The CDR3 DNA sequence: TGTGCTAGTGGTACCGGACAGGGCTATGGCCACACCTTC. It translates to CASGTGQGYGHTF.

The V call is TRBV10-3, the J call TRBJ2-7; D is unresolved. The ends were cut back, 0 bases at V and 9 bases at J, with 9 bases in the middle. Germline CDR1 and CDR2: ENHRY and SYGVKD. This CDR3 contains 12 residues. The CDR3: CAISESSSPQYF. The DNA for the CDR3 is TGTGCCATCAGTGAGTCGAGTAGCCCGCAGTACTTC.